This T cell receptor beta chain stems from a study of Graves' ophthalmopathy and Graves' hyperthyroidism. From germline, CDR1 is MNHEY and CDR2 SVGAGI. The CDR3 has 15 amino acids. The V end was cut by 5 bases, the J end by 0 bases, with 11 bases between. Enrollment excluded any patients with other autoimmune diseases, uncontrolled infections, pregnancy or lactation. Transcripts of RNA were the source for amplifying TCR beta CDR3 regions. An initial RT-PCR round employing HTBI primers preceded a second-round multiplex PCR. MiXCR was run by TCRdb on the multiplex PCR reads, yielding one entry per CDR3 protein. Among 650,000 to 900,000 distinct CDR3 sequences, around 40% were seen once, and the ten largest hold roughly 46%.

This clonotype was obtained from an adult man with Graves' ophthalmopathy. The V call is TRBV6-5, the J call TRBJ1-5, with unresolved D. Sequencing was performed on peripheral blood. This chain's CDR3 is CASSEEADSNQPQHF. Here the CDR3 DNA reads TGTGCCAGCAGTGAAGAGGCCGATAGCAATCAGCCCCAGCATTTT.